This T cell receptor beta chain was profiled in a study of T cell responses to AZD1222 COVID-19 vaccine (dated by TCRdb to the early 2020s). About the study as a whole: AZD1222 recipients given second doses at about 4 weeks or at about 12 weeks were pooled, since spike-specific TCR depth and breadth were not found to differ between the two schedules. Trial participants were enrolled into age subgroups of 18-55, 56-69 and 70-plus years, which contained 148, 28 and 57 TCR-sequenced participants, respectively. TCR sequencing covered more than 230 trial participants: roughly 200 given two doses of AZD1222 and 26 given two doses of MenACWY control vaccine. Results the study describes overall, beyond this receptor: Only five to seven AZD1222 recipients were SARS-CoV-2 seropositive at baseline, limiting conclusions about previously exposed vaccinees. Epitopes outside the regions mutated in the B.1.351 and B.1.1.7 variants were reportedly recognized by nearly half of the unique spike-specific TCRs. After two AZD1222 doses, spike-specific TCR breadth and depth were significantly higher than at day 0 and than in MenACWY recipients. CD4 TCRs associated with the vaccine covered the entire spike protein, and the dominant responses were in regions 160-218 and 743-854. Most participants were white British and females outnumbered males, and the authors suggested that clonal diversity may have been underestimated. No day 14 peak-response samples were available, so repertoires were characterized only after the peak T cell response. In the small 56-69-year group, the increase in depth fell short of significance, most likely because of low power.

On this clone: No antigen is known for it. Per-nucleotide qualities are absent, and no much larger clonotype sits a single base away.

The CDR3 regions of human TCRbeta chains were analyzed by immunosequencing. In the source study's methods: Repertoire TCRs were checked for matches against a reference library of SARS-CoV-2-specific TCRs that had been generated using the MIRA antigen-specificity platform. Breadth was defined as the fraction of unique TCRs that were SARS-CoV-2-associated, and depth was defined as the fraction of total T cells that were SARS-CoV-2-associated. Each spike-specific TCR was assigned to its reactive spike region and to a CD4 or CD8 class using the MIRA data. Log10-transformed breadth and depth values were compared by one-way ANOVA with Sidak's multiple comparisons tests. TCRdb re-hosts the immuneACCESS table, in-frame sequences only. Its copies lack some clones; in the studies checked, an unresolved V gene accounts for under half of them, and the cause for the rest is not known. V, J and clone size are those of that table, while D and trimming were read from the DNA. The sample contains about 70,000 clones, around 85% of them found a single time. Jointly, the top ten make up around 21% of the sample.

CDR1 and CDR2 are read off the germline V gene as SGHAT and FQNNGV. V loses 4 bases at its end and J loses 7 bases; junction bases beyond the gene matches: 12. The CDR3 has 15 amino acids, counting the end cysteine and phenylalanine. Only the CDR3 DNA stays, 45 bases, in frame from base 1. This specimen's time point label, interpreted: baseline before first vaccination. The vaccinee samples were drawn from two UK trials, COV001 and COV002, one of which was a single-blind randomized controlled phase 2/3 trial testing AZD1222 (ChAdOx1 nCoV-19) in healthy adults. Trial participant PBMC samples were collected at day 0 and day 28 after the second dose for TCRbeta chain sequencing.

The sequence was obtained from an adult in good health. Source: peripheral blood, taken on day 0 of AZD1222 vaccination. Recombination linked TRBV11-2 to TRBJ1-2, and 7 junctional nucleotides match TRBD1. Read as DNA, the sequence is TGTGCCAGCAGCTCATCGACAGGGAAGAAAGGTGGCTACACCTTC. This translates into CASSSSTGKKGGYTF.